These T cell receptor beta chains were read from a single sample in a study of tumor and adjacent non-tumor tissue in lung cancer. TCRdb ran MiXCR on the multiplex PCR reads and lists one entry per CDR3 protein. The sample lists roughly 120,000 distinct CDR3 sequences, about 63% occurring once. Material: distant non-tumor lung tissue. All receptors come from a man in his sixties with non-small cell lung cancer. Each CDR3 is given with its conserved first and last residue.

J gene: TRBJ2-1; V gene: TRBV11-1; CDR3 protein: CASSSRTGGLEQFF
J gene: TRBJ2-7; V gene: TRBV12-3/TRBV12-4; CDR3 protein: CASSFQRVEQYF
J gene: TRBJ2-5; V gene: TRBV18; CDR3 protein: CASSETGGGETQYF
J gene: TRBJ1-5; V gene: TRBV12-3/TRBV12-4; CDR3 protein: CASSWTPNQSQHF
J gene: TRBJ2-1; V gene: TRBV29-1; CDR3 protein: CSVWTDDEQLF
J gene: TRBJ2-7; V gene: TRBV4-1; CDR3 protein: CASSQDTETGSGYEQYF
J gene: TRBJ2-1; V gene: TRBV29-1; CDR3 protein: CSVEHRQAYNEQFF
J gene: TRBJ2-5; V gene: TRBV4-1; CDR3 protein: CTSSHVGTSAETQYF
J gene: TRBJ2-5; V gene: TRBV20-1; CDR3 protein: CSARDATENQETQCF
J gene: TRBJ2-7; V gene: TRBV5-1; CDR3 protein: CASSIRQGDGEQYF